These 13 T cell receptor beta chains were all obtained from the same sample, sequenced in a study of T cell changes during pregnancy in multiple sclerosis. Sequenced by immunoSEQ multiplex PCR; TCRdb stores in-frame clones only, minus some. The profile covers about 84,000 clones, with 85% to 95% appearing a single time and more than 0.75% taken by the ten largest. The starting material was peripheral blood, obtained in the second trimester of pregnancy. The receptors originated from a female donor in good health, enrolled as a control in a pregnancy study.

V gene TRBV7-9 combines with J gene TRBJ2-5; a possible D gene is TRBD2 (5 bases). The CDR3 has 15 residues. The V end was cut by 4 bases, the J end by 1 base, with 13 bases between. Germline V lookup: CDR1 SEHNR, CDR2 FQNEAQ (reference sequence). The CDR3 DNA sequence: TGTGCCAGCAGCTGGCGCGGGCGTATCCAAGAGACCCAGTACTTC. It yields the protein CASSWRGRIQETQYF.

The chain joins TRBV6-1 to TRBJ2-5, with 9 bases aligning to TRBD2. The CDR3 sequence is 14 residues long. V shed 4 bases, J shed 4 bases, and the junction held 4 bases outside the gene matches. CDR1 is MNHNS, CDR2 SASEGT, per germline. The CDR3 DNA follows: TGTGCCAGCAGTGGCGGGAGGGGCGGAGAGACCCAGTACTTC. Translated, it gives CASSGGRGGETQYF.

This sequence joins TRBV18 and TRBJ1-2, with 9 bases fitting TRBD1. Trimming cost V 5 bases and J 7 bases; bases outside gene matches: 11. The CDR3 loop spans 15 amino acids. Germline-derived CDR1 and CDR2 are KGHSH and LQKENI. CDR3: CASSSSRDRDRGYTF. CDR3 nucleotide sequence: TGTGCCAGCTCATCGTCCCGGGACAGGGATCGTGGCTACACCTTC.

The V and J genes are TRBV15 and TRBJ2-5; D not certain. Germline-derived CDR1 and CDR2 are LNHNV and YYDKDF (reference sequence). V lost 1 base to trimming and J lost 5 bases, with 11 bases between them. This CDR3 contains 14 residues. As DNA, the CDR3 is TGTGCCACCAGCAGAGGGGCAGATAGGGAGACCCAGTACTTC. Translated, it gives CATSRGADRETQYF.

The chain uses TRBV5-4 and TRBJ2-1; D perhaps matches TRBD2 (6 bases). Trimming pared 6 bases from V and 0 bases from J, leaving 22 bases between. The length of the CDR3 is 18 residues. The V gene's germline CDR1 is SGHNT and CDR2 YYREEE (reference sequence). The CDR3 loop is CASTRAGGGVSSYNEQFF. CDR3 sequence (DNA): TGTGCCAGCACCCGGGCGGGTGGAGGGGTAAGCTCCTACAATGAGCAGTTCTTC.

This chain uses TRBV27 with TRBJ2-1; 14 bases agree with TRBD2. The CDR3 sequence is 15 residues long. CDR1 and CDR2 from the germline V gene are MNHEY and SMNVEV (reference sequence). V gave up 6 bases and J gave up 8 bases; unmatched junction bases: 6. CDR3 region: CASRTSGRAIHEQFF. In DNA form, the CDR3 reads TGTGCCAGCAGGACTAGCGGGAGGGCTATCCATGAGCAGTTCTTC.

V and J are TRBV27 and TRBJ2-2; D unclear. Germline-derived CDR1 and CDR2 are MNHEY and SMNVEV (reference sequence). With 2 bases removed from V and 7 bases from J, the gap between germline ends came to 8 bases. The CDR3 contains 13 residues. This CDR3 reads CASSLIGGGELFF. The CDR3 DNA sequence: TGTGCCAGCAGTTTAATCGGTGGCGGGGAGCTGTTTTTT.

The chain recombines TRBV14 with TRBJ2-1, with TRBD2 matching 11 bases. Germline V gives CDR1 SGHDN, CDR2 FVKESK. This CDR3 is built from 21 residues. The junction had 25 bases not matched to a gene; V was cut back by 4 bases and J by 8 bases. The chain's CDR3 is CASSPRGWRLAGGYRSDEQFF. In DNA form, the CDR3 reads TGTGCCAGCAGCCCACGGGGGTGGCGTCTAGCGGGAGGATATAGAAGCGATGAGCAGTTCTTC. Based on the CDR3 plus reference TRBV14 and TRBJ2-1, the full variable domain is EAGVTQFPSHSVIEKGQTVTLRCDPISGHDNLYWYRRVMGKEIKFLLHFVKESKQDESGMPNNRFLAERTGGTYSTLKVQPAELEDSGVYFCASSPRGWRLAGGYRSDEQFFGPGTRLTVL.

The chain employs TRBV6-4 and TRBJ2-1, with D perhaps matching TRBD2 (6 bases). The CDR3 has 13 amino acids. Germline-derived CDR1 and CDR2 are MRHNA and SNTAGT. V was trimmed by 6 bases and J by 7 bases, leaving 13 bases between them. CDR3 in DNA: TGTGCCAGCAGCCTCGTCGGGGGAAATGAGCAGTTCTTC. Its translation is CASSLVGGNEQFF.

This chain joins TRBV6-1 and TRBJ2-5; 8 nucleotides match TRBD2. The CDR3 has 14 amino acids. Germline-derived CDR1 and CDR2 are MNHNS and SASEGT. The ends lost 3 bases at V and 5 bases at J; junction bases unmatched: 5. The CDR3 DNA is TGTGCCAGCAGTGACGGGAGGGTATCCGAGACCCAGTACTTC. As protein: CASSDGRVSETQYF.

CDR3 protein: CASSSHRERGEQFF. Written as DNA, the CDR3 is TGTGCCAGCAGCTCCCACAGAGAGCGGGGGGAGCAGTTCTTC. The chain links TRBV27 to TRBJ2-1, with 8 bases lining up with TRBD2. CDR3 size: 14 residues. Trimming took 6 bases from V and 10 from J; bases not matched to a gene: 11. Germline V gene data show CDR1 as MNHEY and CDR2 as SMNVEV (reference sequence).

The chain is built from TRBV28 and TRBJ2-2; 9 positions match TRBD1. The V gene's germline CDR1 is MDHEN and CDR2 SYDVKM. After removal of 5 bases from V and 4 bases from J, the junction contained 11 bases not matched to a gene. The CDR3 spans 17 residues. The CDR3 here is CASSTPGQGRITGELFF. CDR3 DNA: TGTGCCAGCAGTACCCCGGGACAGGGCCGGATCACCGGGGAGCTGTTTTTT.

The chain joins TRBV6-5 to TRBJ1-2, with TRBD1 identical over 7 bases. Looked up from germline, CDR1 is MNHEY and CDR2 is SVGAGI. This CDR3 has 14 amino acids. V shed 2 bases and J 8 bases; nucleotides not matched to a gene: 8. CDR3 bases: TGTGCCAGCAGTTACGCCACAGGGGAGCGCGGCTACACCTTC. Protein sequence: CASSYATGERGYTF.